This T cell receptor beta chain was captured by sequencing in a study of blood T cell repertoires in COVID-19. Study details: Acute-phase and convalescent COVID-19 samples originated in the United States, Italy and Spain. T cells, B-cell-depleted T cells, or PBMCs supplied cDNA or gDNA.

The authors' processing: Scientists estimated how many nucleated cells there were by amplifying reference gene primers. Only in-frame clones appear in the TCRdb table, and some are missing; sequencing was by immunoSEQ multiplex PCR. That table furnishes V, J and clone size, whereas the DNA furnished D and trimming. The sample includes around 120,000 clones, 60% to 85% of them seen just once. Trimming took 4 bases from V and 3 from J, leaving 16 bases between them. The CDR3 extends over 16 amino acids. Germline V CDR1 and CDR2: MGHRA, YSYEKL. This TCR was recovered from a man between 65 and 80 years old with acute or convalescent COVID-19. The chain joins TRBV4-1 to TRBJ2-1; weak D call: TRBD2 (7 bases). Sequencing input: peripheral blood. CDR3 DNA: TGCGCCAGCAGCCCTTATGAGAGGGGGGGCTACAATGAGCAGTTCTTC. Translated: CASSPYERGGYNEQFF.